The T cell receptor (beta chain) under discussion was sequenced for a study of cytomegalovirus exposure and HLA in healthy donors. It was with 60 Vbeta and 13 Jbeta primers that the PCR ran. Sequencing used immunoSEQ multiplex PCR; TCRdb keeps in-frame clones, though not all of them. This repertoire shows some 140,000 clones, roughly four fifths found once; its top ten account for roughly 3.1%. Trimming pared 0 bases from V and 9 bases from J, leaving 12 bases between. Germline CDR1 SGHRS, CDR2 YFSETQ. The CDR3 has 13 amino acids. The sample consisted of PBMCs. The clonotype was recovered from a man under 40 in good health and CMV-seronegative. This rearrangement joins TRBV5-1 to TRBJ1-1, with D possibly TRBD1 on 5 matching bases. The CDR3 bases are TGCGCCAGCAGCTTGGGTACAGGAAATAAAGCTTTCTTT. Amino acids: CASSLGTGNKAFF.